This TCR beta chain was observed in a study of T cells in Graves' hyperthyroidism and ophthalmopathy (dated by TCRdb to 2018 to 2020). As for the study more broadly: Peripheral blood was sampled at the time of initial diagnosis, prior to any treatment. Whether ophthalmopathy could be predicted prospectively was tested in an independent validation cohort made up of 18 to 20 hyperthyroidism patients plus 17 patients who later progressed to ophthalmopathy. In addition, the study compared T-cell repertoires in thyroid tissue and in blood from several Graves' hyperthyroidism patients. The paper describes TCR Vbeta CDR3 sequencing of 135 peripheral blood samples, made up of some 40 ophthalmopathy patients, over 70 hyperthyroidism patients and 17 progressor patients. The roughly 100 discovery patients were randomly divided into training and test sets at a 7:3 ratio. A discovery cohort of around 100 patients, about 40 with Graves' ophthalmopathy and 57 with stable Graves' hyperthyroidism, was used to find distinguishing TCR V-J signatures. After sampling, hyperthyroidism patients received methimazole starting at 30 mg daily, and ophthalmopathy patients received high-dose intravenous methylprednisolone. General study outcomes and caveats: During validation, the model predicted progression to ophthalmopathy a median of about 5.9 months ahead of onset, with around 65% sensitivity and 72.22% specificity. In cross-validation, a model built on a 13 V-J signature told ophthalmopathy apart from stable hyperthyroidism with approximately 90% sensitivity and roughly 81% specificity, and in testing the same model reached 80%/75%. Sample size was not statistically predetermined, and blinding of investigators to group allocation was not performed. Most expanded thyroid clonotypes (frequency above 0.001) were also detected in blood, a finding suggesting that blood repertoires may reflect thyroid immune responses.

V and J lose 7 bases and 7 bases, and a span of 17 bases separates them. Including cysteine and phenylalanine, the CDR3 has 14 amino acids. Only CDR3 DNA is held: 42 bases, read in frame from base 1. TCR beta CDR3 regions were amplified from RNA transcripts. A first-round RT-PCR of the TCR CDR3 used the HTBI primer set with the Qiagen OneStep RT-PCR kit. The libraries were constructed in a second round of multiplex PCR and then size-selected and purified. Libraries were sequenced paired-end with 100 bp reads on an Illumina HiSeq2000. On the study's bioinformatics: SOAPnuke was used to process the raw data, removing reads that contained adapters or uncalled bases, had a mean Phred below 15, or lacked an exact match to the constant primer or identifier. High-quality paired reads were merged using COPE v1.2.5, and each unique nucleotide sequence was defined as a clonotype. MiTCR v1.1 was used to align the clonotypes against IMGT TRBV, TRBD and TRBJ reference segments. The analysis was restricted to V-J combinations with a frequency above 0.0001, which together covered 99% to 99.2% of the repertoires. A TCS score was defined as the ratio between F50 (clonal expansion) and ExV (chaos), using BLOSUM62-based TCRdist between CDR3 peptides within each V-J. Welch's t-statistics and random forest reduced around 520 V-J features to under 15, which were used in a naive Bayes classifier (R e1071). Clones were called with MiXCR by TCRdb after fastp trimmed the public reads at Q25, and only in-frame beta chains were retained. Duplicate CDR3 protein sequences are folded into a single record with the most common DNA and genes. The V and J calls were not made by the authors but by TCRdb's processing. Across this sample there are around 600,000 distinct CDR3 sequences, with more than 12% seen only once. The ten most abundant clones make up around 12% of the sample.

Ophthalmopathy patients had moderately to severely active disease, Clinical Activity Score of at least 3, NOSPECS grade of at least 4, and duration under 3 months. The study excluded patients with uncontrolled infections, other autoimmune diseases, pregnancy or lactation. Diagnoses were based on clinical symptoms, serum thyroxine and TRAb, thyroid ultrasound and orbital computed tomography. PBMCs were isolated from about 9.1 ml of fresh peripheral blood by Ficoll-Paque density gradient centrifugation. Trizol reagent was used to extract total RNA, and RNA quality was then checked on an Agilent 2100 Bioanalyzer. This clonotype was detected only a few times. Which antigen it targets is not known. A read error may be the cause here, since a much bigger clone is one base away.

This receptor was identified in a woman aged 45 to 65 with Graves' ophthalmopathy. The chain is assembled from TRBV12-3 or TRBV12-4 and TRBJ2-1, and possibly TRBD2, on 6 matching bases. Sequences were obtained from blood. The CDR3: CASKGGRILNEQFF. At the DNA level, the sequence is TGTGCCAGCAAAGGAGGGAGGATTTTGAATGAGCAGTTCTTC.